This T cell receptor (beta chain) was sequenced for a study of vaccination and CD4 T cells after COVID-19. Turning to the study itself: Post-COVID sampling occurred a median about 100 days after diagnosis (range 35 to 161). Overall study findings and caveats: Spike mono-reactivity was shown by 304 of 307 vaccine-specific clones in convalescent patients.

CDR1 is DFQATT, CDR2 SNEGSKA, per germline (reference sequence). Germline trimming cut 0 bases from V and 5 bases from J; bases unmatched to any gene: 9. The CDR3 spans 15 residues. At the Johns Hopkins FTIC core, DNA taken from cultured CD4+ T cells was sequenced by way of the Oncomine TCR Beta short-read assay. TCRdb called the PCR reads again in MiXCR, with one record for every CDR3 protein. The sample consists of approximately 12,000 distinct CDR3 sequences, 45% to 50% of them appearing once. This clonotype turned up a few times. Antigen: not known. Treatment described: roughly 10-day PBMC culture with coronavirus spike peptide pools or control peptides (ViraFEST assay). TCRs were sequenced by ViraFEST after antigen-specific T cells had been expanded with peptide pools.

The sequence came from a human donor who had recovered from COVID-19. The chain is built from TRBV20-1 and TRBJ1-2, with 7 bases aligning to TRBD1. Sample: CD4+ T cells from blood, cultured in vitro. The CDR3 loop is CSARERLWTGYGYTF. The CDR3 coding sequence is TGCAGTGCTAGAGAGCGGTTATGGACAGGATATGGCTACACCTTC.